A selection of T cell receptor beta chains follows, all from one sample in a study of OX40 agonist ivuxolimab in advanced cancers. TCRdb keeps only in-frame clones here, not all; method: immunoSEQ multiplex PCR. The sample holds under 20,000 clones; about 82% are singletons and the top ten take approximately 24%. Sequenced here: CD4+ or CD8+ T cells sorted from blood, sampled in a trial of the OX40 agonist ivuxolimab. The receptor source for this set is an adult with an advanced solid tumor such as melanoma, head and neck, liver or kidney cancer. Each CDR3 is given with its conserved first and last residue. Fields, in order: clone size, J gene, V gene, D gene, CDR3 DNA, CDR3 protein. The D gene is left open where the match is weak. Size values are once, few and many counts, or a class for expanded clones, and some rows have none.

NA TRBJ1-4 TRBV27 NA TGTGCCAGCAGTTTAAACGGTGAAAAACTGTTTTTT CASSLNGEKLFF
once TRBJ2-7 TRBV4-2 TRBD1 TGTGCCAGCAGCCAAGGCTCGACAGGGGACGAGCAGTACTTC CASSQGSTGDEQYF
NA TRBJ2-5 TRBV5-8 NA TGTGCCAGCAGCTCGCCGTGGGAGACCCAGTACTTC CASSSPWETQYF
NA TRBJ2-3 TRBV6-5 NA TGTGCCAGCAGTTACACGACACTCAGCACAGATACGCAGTATTTT CASSYTTLSTDTQYF
NA TRBJ1-4 TRBV9 TRBD1 TGTGCCAGCAGCGTAGGTTCAGGGGGCGAAAAACTGTTTTTT CASSVGSGGEKLFF
NA TRBJ2-2 TRBV27 NA TGTGCCAGCAGTTTATCGACGACAGACGCGAACACCGGGGAGCTGTTTTTT CASSLSTTDANTGELFF
medium-sized TRBJ1-4 TRBV7-9 NA TGTGCCAGCACTGAAAGCCAGGAAAAACTGTTTTTT CASTESQEKLFF
NA TRBJ2-5 TRBV9 TRBD2 TGTGCCAGCAGCGGCGGGGGACCTCCCCGGGAGACCCAGTACTTC CASSGGGPPRETQYF
NA TRBJ2-1 TRBV4-2 TRBD2 TGTGCCAGCAGCCAAGAGTTTCTAGCGGTTCTCAATGAGCAGTTCTTC CASSQEFLAVLNEQFF
NA TRBJ1-2 TRBV6-1 NA TGTGCCAGCAGACATCTGATCGGAGCTTATGGCTACACCTTC CASRHLIGAYGYTF
once TRBJ2-2 TRBV27 NA TGTGCCAGCAGTTTTGGGGGGGGCGGCGGGGAGCTGTTTTTT CASSFGGGGGELFF
NA TRBJ2-5 TRBV5-6 TRBD2 TGTGCCAGCAGCTTGCCGACTAGCGCCGAGACCCAGTACTTC CASSLPTSAETQYF
few TRBJ2-7 TRBV7-8 NA TGTGCCAGCAGCCCAGGTACCTACGAGCAGTACTTC CASSPGTYEQYF
once TRBJ1-3 TRBV5-6 TRBD1 TGTGCCAGCAGCACAGAAACAGGGGTTGGAAACACCATATATTTT CASSTETGVGNTIYF
NA TRBJ2-3 TRBV13 NA TGTGCCAGCAGAGAAGGGGTAGATACGCAGTATTTT CASREGVDTQYF
NA TRBJ2-5 TRBV9 NA TGTGCCAGCAGCGCTATGGAAAGCGAGGGGGAGACCCAGTACTTC CASSAMESEGETQYF
NA TRBJ2-1 TRBV11-3 TRBD1 TGTGCCAGCAGCGTTACGAGGGGGCTTTACAATGAGCAGTTCTTC CASSVTRGLYNEQFF
NA TRBJ1-1 TRBV6-5 NA TGTGCCAGCACCCCCCTCGAAGGGGTAACTGAAGCTTTCTTT CASTPLEGVTEAFF
NA TRBJ2-7 TRBV9 TRBD1 TGTGCCAGCACCGCCGGGGACAGGCCGATGCCCTACGAGCAGTACTTC CASTAGDRPMPYEQYF
NA TRBJ2-1 TRBV7-3 TRBD1 TGTGCCAGCAGCTTAAACAGGGGGCATGAGCAGTTCTTC CASSLNRGHEQFF
NA TRBJ2-7 TRBV11-2 NA TGTGCCAGCAGCCGAATAGTCTACGAGCAGTACTTC CASSRIVYEQYF
NA TRBJ2-2 TRBV6-4 NA TGTGCCAGCTCGAGCCGGGATGCGACCGGGGAGCTGTTTTTT CASSSRDATGELFF
once TRBJ2-5 TRBV7-3 TRBD1 TGTGCCAGCAGCTTAAAAGGGACAGGGCCGTACCAAGAGACCCAGTACTTC CASSLKGTGPYQETQYF
NA TRBJ2-7 TRBV5-1 NA TGCGCCAGCAGCTCCTCCTACGAGCAGTACTTC CASSSSYEQYF
once TRBJ2-7 TRBV5-1 TRBD2 TGCGCCAGCAGCTCAAGCGGGATTGACTACGAGCAGTACTTC CASSSSGIDYEQYF
NA TRBJ1-5 TRBV27 NA TGTGCCAGCAGTTCTGGGGAAAGCAATCAGCCCCAGCATTTT CASSSGESNQPQHF
many TRBJ2-7 TRBV5-4 TRBD1 TGTGCCACTTCAAACCCCGGGACAGGGGATTACGAGCAGTACTTC CATSNPGTGDYEQYF
once TRBJ2-7 TRBV7-9 TRBD2 TGTGCCAGCAGCTCACTAGCGGGAGGATCTCTCGAGCAGTACTTC CASSSLAGGSLEQYF
NA TRBJ1-2 TRBV11-2 TRBD1 TGTGCCAGCAGCTTGGGACAGGGGTATAACTATGGCTACACCTTC CASSLGQGYNYGYTF
NA TRBJ1-1 TRBV9 NA TGTGCCAGCAGCACGGGGATGAACACTGAAGCTTTCTTT CASSTGMNTEAFF
once TRBJ2-7 TRBV27 NA TGTGCCAGCAGTTCCGCAGGGAGCTCCTACGAGCAGTACTTC CASSSAGSSYEQYF
NA TRBJ2-3 TRBV11-3 NA TGTGCCAGCAGCTTAGCTCCCGTCGAAAATACGCAGTATTTT CASSLAPVENTQYF
NA TRBJ2-7 TRBV9 NA TGTGCCAGCAGCGTAGCTACAGGAACCCTCATACACGAGCAGTACTTC CASSVATGTLIHEQYF
NA TRBJ2-1 TRBV27 TRBD2 TGTGCCAGCAGTTTATGGGCTAGCGGGAGGGCGGTAAATGAGCAGTTCTTC CASSLWASGRAVNEQFF
few TRBJ2-2 TRBV13 NA TGTGCCAGCAGTTGGACTGGGAACACCGGGGAGCTGTTTTTT CASSWTGNTGELFF
NA TRBJ2-7 TRBV15 NA TGTGCCACCAGCAGAGATAAATACGAGCAGTACTTC CATSRDKYEQYF
few TRBJ2-7 TRBV28 TRBD1 TGTGCCAGCAGCGAAGTGGGACAGGGGTCTCACGAGCAGTACTTC CASSEVGQGSHEQYF
many TRBJ2-1 TRBV7-3 NA TGTGCCAGCAGCTTAATAGCCGGTAGCTCCTACAATGAGCAGTTCTTC CASSLIAGSSYNEQFF
NA TRBJ1-1 TRBV19 TRBD1 TGTGCCAGTAGCCGGACAGGGGTTATGAACACTGAAGCTTTCTTT CASSRTGVMNTEAFF
NA TRBJ1-6 TRBV5-8 NA TGTGCCAGCAGCTTGGGCTCGCATTCACCCCTCCACTTT CASSLGSHSPLHF